This paragraph reports one TCR beta chain. This record comes from a study of T cell clones after liver transplantation. About the study: Three of the eight recipients were HCV-positive; the rest had non-autoimmune, non-viral transplant indications.

Sequenced by immunoSEQ multiplex PCR; TCRdb stores in-frame clones only, minus some. The profile shows 60,000 or so clones, roughly two thirds of them singletons. The CDR3 contains 14 residues. Germline CDR1 reads MNHEY; CDR2 reads SVGAGI. With 6 bases removed from V and 0 bases from J, the gap between germline ends came to 9 bases. The chain has TRBV6-5 and TRBJ1-5, with D hard to call. The sequence was obtained from a human donor who received a liver transplant. Material: CD4+ T cells from blood, obtained before liver transplant. CDR3 in DNA: TGTGCCAGCAGGAGCCATGATAGCAATCAGCCCCAGCATTTT. Amino acid sequence: CASRSHDSNQPQHF.